This TCR beta chain was retrieved from a study of blood T cell repertoires in COVID-19. TCRdb's table, derived via immunoSEQ multiplex PCR, lists solely in-frame clones and lacks some. The data contain around 150,000 clones, just under 90% of them singletons. The Seattle patients joined while their infection was active and were tracked longitudinally afterward. This CDR3 region has 14 residues. The V and J ends lost 4 bases and 6 bases, in that order; junction bases with no gene match: 7. Germline V lookup: CDR1 SGHRS, CDR2 YFSETQ. The V call is TRBV5-1, the J call TRBJ2-5, with 9 bases lining up with TRBD1. The sequence came from a woman in her seventies with COVID-19, enrolled during active disease. What was sequenced was peripheral blood. This CDR3 is CASSNGQGRQTQYF. The CDR3 nucleotides read TGCGCCAGCAGCAACGGACAGGGGAGGCAGACCCAGTACTTC.